These 5 T cell receptor beta chains share one sample of origin, sequenced in a study of neurological immune-mediated disorders. TCRdb passed the 5' RACE reads through MiXCR, listing each CDR3 protein once. Counted here are 80,000 or so distinct CDR3 sequences, about 9.7% occurring once; the ten biggest clones make up 1.7%. The sample was PBMCs. These receptors originate from a man aged 50-59 years in good health.

This clonotype was picked up many times. The chain recombines TRBV20-1 with TRBJ2-5; D might be TRBD2 (6 bases). Per the germline V gene, CDR1 is DFQATT and CDR2 is SNEGSKA (reference sequence). Trimming shortened V by 0 bases and J by 1 base, and 12 bases separated the two germline ends. The CDR3 loop spans 15 amino acids. CDR3 loop: CSARDSRTIQETQYF. CDR3 in DNA: TGCAGTGCTAGAGATTCCAGGACTATCCAAGAGACCCAGTACTTC.

The chain recombines TRBV7-2 with TRBJ2-7; no clear D gene. From germline, CDR1 is SGHTA and CDR2 FQGNSA. This CDR3 is built from 13 residues. Between the trimmed V and J ends, which lost 1 base and 2 bases, there was a span of 6 bases. CDR3 in amino acids: CASSLDRAYEQYF. In nucleotides, the CDR3 is TGTGCCAGCAGCTTAGACCGAGCCTACGAGCAGTACTTC.

This clonotype was observed many times. The chain couples TRBV12-3 or TRBV12-4 to TRBJ2-3, with 8 bases lining up with TRBD1. The trim removed 5 bases at V and 0 bases at J, leaving 4 bases unmatched. The CDR3 loop spans 15 amino acids. The CDR3 is CASSRDRISTDTQYF. In DNA form, the CDR3 reads TGTGCCAGCAGTAGGGACAGGATCAGCACAGATACGCAGTATTTT.

This clonotype was found many times. CDR3 sequence reads: CASSPQEGLINEQFF. The CDR3 DNA is TGTGCCAGCAGCCCCCAGGAGGGCCTAATCAATGAGCAGTTCTTC. The chain is built from TRBV6-6 and TRBJ2-1; weak D call: TRBD2 (6 bases). Germline V CDR1 and CDR2: MNHNY, SVGAGI (reference sequence). The length of the CDR3 is 15 residues. Between the trimmed V and J ends, which lost 6 bases and 6 bases, there was a span of 18 bases.

This clonotype was recorded many times. The rearrangement links TRBV10-3 to TRBJ2-1, with D perhaps TRBD2 (5 bases). Trimming cost V 6 bases and J 1 base, with 13 bases left between them. Germline V gene data show CDR1 as ENHRY and CDR2 as SYGVKD. The CDR3 length is 15 residues. The DNA of the CDR3 is TGTGCCATCAGAATAACCGGCGGGTCCTACAATGAGCAGTTCTTC. It translates to CAIRITGGSYNEQFF.